The subject of this entry is one T cell receptor (beta chain). Profiled with immunoSEQ multiplex PCR; TCRdb holds only in-frame clones, not every one. The data contain 55,000 to 70,000 clones, about 86% of them singletons. The sample is drawn from a study of a mutant IDH1 vaccine in newly diagnosed glioma. Germline values: CDR1 SGHVS, CDR2 FNYEAQ. This CDR3 is built from 15 residues. V was pared by 4 bases and J by 0 bases, with 11 bases between. Time point in this sample: baseline, week 1 (first vaccination visit). Specified treatment: pre-vaccination baseline after standard-of-care therapy. The chain combines TRBV7-6 with TRBJ2-3; no clear D. The TCR sequence derives from a man in his thirties or forties with glioma. The sequencing here drew on PBMCs, taken from a glioma patient treated with radiotherapy, temozolomide or both. For the CDR3, the DNA is TGTGCCAGCAGCTACGAGACCACTAGCACAGATACGCAGTATTTT. Translated, it gives CASSYETTSTDTQYF.